Following are 19 T cell receptor beta chains from one sample sequenced in a study of blood T cell repertoires in COVID-19. Clones were sequenced by immunoSEQ multiplex PCR, and TCRdb holds only the in-frame ones, with some missing. The sample yields 68,000 or so clones, 90% seen once. The sequencing sample was made of peripheral blood. The receptor set was obtained from a man aged 50-59 years with COVID-19, enrolled during active disease.

The chain recombines TRBV5-1 with TRBJ1-6, with 10 bases lining up with TRBD1. Germline lookup yields CDR1 SGHRS and CDR2 YFSETQ. The CDR3 runs to 16 residues. Unmatched junction bases numbered 6, after V lost 2 bases and J lost 7 bases. For the CDR3, the DNA is TGCGCCAGCAGCTTTTGGCGGGGACAGGGGAATTCACCCCTCCACTTT. Translation gives CASSFWRGQGNSPLHF.

CDR3 region: CASSLPRGGFGNQPQHF. DNA for the CDR3: TGTGCCAGCAGTTTACCTCGGGGAGGGTTCGGCAATCAGCCCCAGCATTTT. The chain links TRBV28 to TRBJ1-5; no reliable D call. The CDR3 sequence is 17 residues long. Germline CDR1 is MDHEN and CDR2 is SYDVKM. Trimming took 2 bases from V and 2 from J, leaving 16 bases between them.

This chain connects TRBV19 to TRBJ1-2; possibly TRBD1 for D (5 bases). Germline V CDR1 and CDR2: LNHDA, SQIVND (reference sequence). The CDR3 has 14 residues. V gave up 4 bases and J gave up 3 bases, with 12 bases separating them. Here the CDR3 reads CASSRQGLYYGYTF. The CDR3 DNA follows: TGTGCCAGTAGTAGGCAGGGTTTATACTATGGCTACACCTTC.

This chain joins TRBV20-1 and TRBJ1-4; weak D call: TRBD1 (5 bases). CDR1 and CDR2 (germline): DFQATT, SNEGSKA (reference sequence). The CDR3 has 13 amino acids. V was clipped by 4 bases and J by 7 bases, with 13 bases between them. CDR3: CSAIDLRGEKLFF. For the CDR3, the DNA is TGCAGTGCTATTGACCTAAGGGGTGAAAAACTGTTTTTT.

V is TRBV14 and J is TRBJ1-3; D gene uncertain. This CDR3 has 16 residues. Deletions cut 3 bases from V and 0 bases from J, with 12 bases between. Germline V gives CDR1 SGHDN, CDR2 FVKESK. CDR3 sequence reads: CASSHIGSDSGNTIYF. DNA for the CDR3: TGTGCCAGCAGCCATATCGGGAGTGACTCTGGAAACACCATATATTTT.

The rearrangement joins TRBV30 to TRBJ2-7; 7 bases are shared with TRBD1. The CDR3 is 12 amino acids. V shed 4 bases and J 2 bases; nucleotides not matched to a gene: 2. The germline V gene encodes CDR1 GTSNPN and CDR2 SVGIG (reference sequence). CDR3 residues: CAWTQGAYEQYF. In DNA, the CDR3 is TGTGCCTGGACTCAGGGGGCCTACGAGCAGTACTTC.

The chain uses TRBV7-9 and TRBJ1-1, with TRBD1 identical over 9 bases. There are 17 residues in the CDR3. Germline loops: CDR1 SEHNR, CDR2 FQNEAQ (reference sequence). Losses at the gene ends were 5 bases for V and 0 bases for J; bases not matched to a gene: 10. The CDR3 spells CASSLQPGQGMNTEAFF. Written as DNA, the CDR3 is TGTGCCAGCAGCCTCCAACCGGGACAGGGAATGAACACTGAAGCTTTCTTT.

The V and J genes are TRBV19 and TRBJ1-1; D unclear. The length of the CDR3 is 14 residues. The V gene lost 8 bases and the J gene lost 3 bases, with 16 bases spanning the gap. Per the germline V gene, CDR1 is LNHDA and CDR2 is SQIVND (reference sequence). The CDR3 bases are TGTGCCAGTCAACCGGGCCCCGGGGACACTGAAGCTTTCTTT. It encodes CASQPGPGDTEAFF.

The rearrangement links TRBV10-3 to TRBJ2-5, with TRBD1 identical over 9 bases. J lost 7 bases, V lost 2 bases, and 8 bases had no gene match. This CDR3 is 15 amino acids long. Germline V CDR1 and CDR2: ENHRY, SYGVKD. The CDR3 DNA is TGTGCCATCAGTGAGCCGGACAGGGGAGGGGGGACCCAGTACTTC. Its translation: CAISEPDRGGGTQYF.

The J gene is TRBJ1-2, the V gene TRBV5-1; 7 nucleotides align to TRBD1. The V gene's germline CDR1 is SGHRS and CDR2 YFSETQ. This CDR3 is 14 amino acids long. After removal of 0 bases from V and 4 bases from J, the junction contained 3 bases not matched to a gene. The CDR3 spells CASSLEGAGYGYTF. CDR3 in DNA: TGCGCCAGCAGCTTGGAGGGGGCCGGCTATGGCTACACCTTC.

The chain couples TRBV19 to TRBJ1-1; 7 nucleotides line up with TRBD1. CDR1 and CDR2 from the germline V gene are LNHDA and SQIVND (reference sequence). J gave up 0 bases and V 3 bases, and 10 bases lay outside the gene matches. The CDR3 extends over 17 amino acids. CDR3: CASSIMPGQLLNTEAFF. The CDR3 DNA reads TGTGCCAGTAGTATTATGCCGGGACAGCTGCTGAACACTGAAGCTTTCTTT.

The chain employs TRBV6-2 or TRBV6-3 and TRBJ2-7; D ambiguous. CDR1 and CDR2 from the germline V gene are MNHEY and SVGEGT. The CDR3 spans 13 residues. Trimming pared 5 bases from V and 3 bases from J, leaving 11 bases between. The CDR3 DNA reads as TGTGCCAGCAGTCCCCCTGTAGTCTACGAGCAGTACTTC. This sequence encodes CASSPPVVYEQYF.

This clone has only a few counts. The gene calls are TRBV5-5 and TRBJ2-7; the D gene is possibly TRBD1 (6 bases). Germline CDR1 SGHKS, CDR2 YYEKEE (reference sequence). The CDR3 spans 13 residues. Trimming took 4 bases from V and 4 from J, leaving 12 bases between them. This CDR3 is CASSRSTGYEQYF. CDR3 bases: TGTGCCAGCAGCCGATCCACAGGGTACGAGCAGTACTTC. Combining the CDR3 with reference TRBV5-5 and TRBJ2-7 gives the whole variable domain DAGVTQSPTHLIKTRGQQVTLRCSPISGHKSVSWYQQVLGQGPQFIFQYYEKEERGRGNFPDRFSARQFPNYSSELNVNALLLGDSALYLCASSRSTGYEQYFGPGTRLTVT.

The rearrangement joins TRBV27 to TRBJ1-5; TRBD1 might be the D (6 bases). V gave up 6 bases and J gave up 4 bases, with 25 bases separating them. The CDR3 runs to 18 residues. Germline V gene sequence: CDR1 MNHEY, CDR2 SMNVEV (reference sequence). The DNA of the CDR3 is TGTGCCAGCAGCCCCTCTTTGGGGCGACAGGACCTAAATCAGCCCCAGCATTTT. Amino acid sequence: CASSPSLGRQDLNQPQHF.

This chain joins TRBV11-2 and TRBJ2-3; 8 bases align to TRBD2. Germline V lookup: CDR1 SGHAT, CDR2 FQNNGV. J was trimmed by 3 bases and V by 2 bases; bases with no gene match: 4. This CDR3 comprises 15 residues. CDR3 protein: CASSLRGGRTDTQYF. The CDR3 coding sequence is TGTGCCAGCAGCTTAAGGGGCGGGAGGACAGATACGCAGTATTTT. The variable domain in full, with the rest retrieved from reference TRBV11-2 and TRBJ2-3, is EAGVAQSPRYKIIEKRQSVAFWCNPISGHATLYWYQQILGQGPKLLIQFQNNGVVDDSQLPKDRFSAERLKGVDSTLKIQPAKLEDSAVYLCASSLRGGRTDTQYFGPGTRLTVL.

This sequence joins TRBV5-1 and TRBJ2-1; 14 positions match TRBD2. V was pared by 3 bases and J by 4 bases, with 6 bases of the junction left unmatched. CDR3 length equals 17 residues. CDR1 and CDR2 from the germline V gene are SGHRS and YFSETQ. CDR3 nucleotide sequence: TGCGCCAGCAGCTGGGGACTAGCGGGAGCGGGTTACAATGAGCAGTTCTTC. Its protein is CASSWGLAGAGYNEQFF.

This sequence joins TRBV9 and TRBJ2-4, with a weak D call TRBD2 (5 bases). This CDR3 contains 13 residues. V was pared by 3 bases and J by 5 bases, with 9 bases between. Germline V CDR1 and CDR2: SGDLS, YYNGEE. The chain's CDR3 is CASSGRPENIQYF. Written as DNA, the CDR3 is TGTGCCAGCAGCGGGAGGCCGGAAAACATTCAGTACTTC.

V usage is TRBV11-2 and J usage is TRBJ2-5; 7 bases fit TRBD2. Germline-derived CDR1 and CDR2 are SGHAT and FQNNGV. The J segment lost 3 bases and the V segment lost 6 bases, leaving 16 bases of the junction unmatched. This CDR3 region has 17 residues. CDR3 loop: CASSPPAGNRLKETQYF. In DNA, the CDR3 is TGTGCCAGCAGTCCCCCAGCGGGAAATAGACTGAAAGAGACCCAGTACTTC.

The chain is built from TRBV15 and TRBJ2-7, with 13 nucleotides matching TRBD2. Trimming cost V 0 bases and J 1 base; bases outside gene matches: 0. This CDR3 has 16 amino acids. The germline V gene has CDR1 LNHNV and CDR2 YYDKDF (reference sequence). The CDR3 nucleotides read TGTGCCACCAGCAGAGAGACTAGCGGGGGGTCCTACGAGCAGTACTTC. Encoded protein: CATSRETSGGSYEQYF.